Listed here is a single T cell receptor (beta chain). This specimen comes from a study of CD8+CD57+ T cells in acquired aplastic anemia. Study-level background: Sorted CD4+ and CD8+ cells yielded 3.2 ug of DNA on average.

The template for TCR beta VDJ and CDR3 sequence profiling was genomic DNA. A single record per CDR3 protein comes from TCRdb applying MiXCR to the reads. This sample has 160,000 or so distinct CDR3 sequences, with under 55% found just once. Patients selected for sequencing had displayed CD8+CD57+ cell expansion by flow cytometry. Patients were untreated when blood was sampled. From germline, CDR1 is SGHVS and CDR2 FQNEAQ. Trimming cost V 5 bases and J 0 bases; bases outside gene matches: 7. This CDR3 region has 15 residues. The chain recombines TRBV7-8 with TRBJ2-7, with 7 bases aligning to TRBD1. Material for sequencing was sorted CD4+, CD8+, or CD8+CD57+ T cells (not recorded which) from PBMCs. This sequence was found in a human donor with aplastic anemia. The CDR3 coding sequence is TGTGCCAGCAGCATGCCGGGACAGCGCTCCTACGAGCAGTACTTC. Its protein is CASSMPGQRSYEQYF.